These T cell receptor beta chains were read from a single sample in a study of PD-1 blockade in classical Hodgkin lymphoma. Clones were sequenced by immunoSEQ multiplex PCR, and TCRdb holds only the in-frame ones, with some missing. The sample consists of just over 60,000 clones, roughly 88% of them appearing once. Sequencing used peripheral blood mononuclear cells (PBMCs), obtained at baseline. The receptors originated from a human donor with classical Hodgkin lymphoma. Each CDR3 is given with its conserved first and last residue. D genes are given only for firm matches. Clone size is shown for a subset of rows, as once, few, many or a class of expanded clone.

D gene | clone size | J gene | V gene | CDR3 DNA | CDR3 protein
TRBD2 | NA | TRBJ2-7 | TRBV7-2 | TGTGCCAGCAGCCTAGCGGGGGGGCCGGGCGAGCAGTACTTC | CASSLAGGPGEQYF
NA | NA | TRBJ1-1 | TRBV4-2 | TGTGCCAGCAGCCAAGACCAAGGGGGTTTCACTGAAGCTTTCTTT | CASSQDQGGFTEAFF
TRBD1 | NA | TRBJ2-3 | TRBV11-3 | TGTGCCAGCAGCTTAGGGGCAGGGGGCGCAGATACGCAGTATTTT | CASSLGAGGADTQYF
NA | once | TRBJ1-6 | TRBV7-9 | TGTGCCAGCAGCTTGGACAGCCCGATGAATTCACCCCTCCACTTT | CASSLDSPMNSPLHF
TRBD1 | NA | TRBJ2-3 | TRBV28 | TGTGCCAGCACCATGACAGGGCGTCCCACAGATACGCAGTATTTT | CASTMTGRPTDTQYF
TRBD1 | NA | TRBJ1-2 | TRBV7-2 | TGTGCCAGCAGCTCAGGGACAGGGAAGAACTATGGCTACACCTTC | CASSSGTGKNYGYTF
NA | NA | TRBJ2-3 | TRBV9 | TGTGCCAGCAGCGTAGTAACAGGTACGCAGTATTTT | CASSVVTGTQYF
TRBD1 | large | TRBJ1-2 | TRBV6-4 | TGTGCCAGCTCAAATACAGGGGAAGGCGATGGCTACACCTTC | CASSNTGEGDGYTF
NA | NA | TRBJ1-3 | TRBV5-6 | TGTGCCAGCAGCTGGCCGGCTGAGGCTGGAAACACCATATATTTT | CASSWPAEAGNTIYF
NA | NA | TRBJ2-3 | TRBV5-1 | TGCGCCAGCAGCTTGCGGGGGCGCGGCACAGATACGCAGTATTTT | CASSLRGRGTDTQYF
TRBD1 | NA | TRBJ2-5 | TRBV5-1 | TGCGCCAGCAGCTTGGCCGTGGGACAGCAAGAGACCCAGTACTTC | CASSLAVGQQETQYF
NA | NA | TRBJ1-5 | TRBV5-1 | TGCGCCAGCAGCTTGGAAGGGGTTGGGAATCAGCCCCAGCATTTT | CASSLEGVGNQPQHF
NA | once | TRBJ1-5 | TRBV21-1 | TGTGCCAGCAGCCCCTCGACCGGGGGGCGCAATCAGCCCCAGCATTTT | CASSPSTGGRNQPQHF
TRBD1 | NA | TRBJ1-6 | TRBV10-3 | TGTGCCATCAGTGCCGGGACAGGGGATTCGATTTGGCGTTCACCCCTCCACTTT | CAISAGTGDSIWRSPLHF
NA | few | TRBJ2-5 | TRBV9 | TGTGCCAGCAGCACGCACCGGGACACCCTAGAAGAGACCCAGTACTTC | CASSTHRDTLEETQYF
NA | NA | TRBJ1-5 | TRBV18 | TGTGCCAGCTCACCGTCGGGGGGCAGACAGCCCCAGCATTTT | CASSPSGGRQPQHF
NA | NA | TRBJ2-2 | TRBV2 | TGTGCCGGGGGACGGTCGCGTGGCACCGGGGAGCTGTTTTTT | CAGGRSRGTGELFF
NA | NA | TRBJ1-2 | TRBV27 | TGTGCCAGCAGTTTATCGAGCCTTGCCTATGGCTACACCTTC | CASSLSSLAYGYTF
TRBD2 | once | TRBJ2-3 | TRBV18 | TGTGCCAGCTCACCAAGACGGGGGGGCCGAGATACGCAGTATTTT | CASSPRRGGRDTQYF
NA | NA | TRBJ2-1 | TRBV30 | TGTGCCTGGAGTGCTGGTAGCGGAAGATCCAATGAGCAGTTCTTC | CAWSAGSGRSNEQFF
NA | NA | TRBJ1-1 | TRBV7-9 | TGTGCCAGCAGCTTAGCAAGACTGGACAGAGCGAACACTGAAGCTTTCTTT | CASSLARLDRANTEAFF
NA | NA | TRBJ2-2 | TRBV25-1 | TGTGCCAGCAGTGTGACAGGTACCGGGGAGCTGTTTTTT | CASSVTGTGELFF
NA | NA | TRBJ2-5 | TRBV30 | TGTGCCTGGAGCCTGGGGGGCCGAGAGACCCAGTACTTC | CAWSLGGRETQYF
NA | NA | TRBJ1-6 | TRBV5-4 | TGTGCCAGCAGCTTGGATCGGGGGAGCAATTCACCCCTCCACTTT | CASSLDRGSNSPLHF
TRBD1 | NA | TRBJ2-1 | TRBV4-2 | TGTGCCAGCAGCCAGGAGGGACAGGGTAGCTCCTACAATGAGCAGTTCTTC | CASSQEGQGSSYNEQFF
NA | NA | TRBJ2-1 | TRBV7-9 | TGTGCCAGCAGCTCCGTAGCCGGCAGCTCCTACAATGAGCAGTTCTTC | CASSSVAGSSYNEQFF
NA | NA | TRBJ2-7 | TRBV6-5 | TGTGCCAGCAGATCCGGAGGGAGGCTCGAGCAGTACTTC | CASRSGGRLEQYF
NA | NA | TRBJ2-1 | TRBV19 | TGTGCCAGTAGTATTGGCGGGTACAATGAGCAGTTCTTC | CASSIGGYNEQFF
NA | NA | TRBJ1-1 | TRBV15 | TGTGCCACCAGCAGGGTACGGATCGACGGGTACACTGAAGCTTTCTTT | CATSRVRIDGYTEAFF
NA | NA | TRBJ1-5 | TRBV6-7 | TGTGCCAGCAGTCGACCTAAGCCCCAGCATTTT | CASSRPKPQHF
NA | NA | TRBJ2-7 | TRBV20-1 | TGCAGTGCCCTTAGGGTCCACGAGCAGTACTTC | CSALRVHEQYF
NA | once | TRBJ2-7 | TRBV7-2 | TGTGCCAGCAGCTTCTGGGGGGGGCCGACCTACGAGCAGTACTTC | CASSFWGGPTYEQYF
TRBD2 | once | TRBJ2-3 | TRBV18 | TGTGCCAGCTCACCAACAGGACTAGCGGGGGGAGATACGCAGTATTTT | CASSPTGLAGGDTQYF
NA | NA | TRBJ2-7 | TRBV9 | TGTGCCAGCAGCGAGGGGGTTGTCGACGAGCAGTACTTC | CASSEGVVDEQYF
NA | NA | TRBJ2-1 | TRBV27 | TGTGCCAGCAGTTTTAGTAGTCTGGCAGCCAGGGAGCAGTTCTTC | CASSFSSLAAREQFF
NA | NA | TRBJ2-3 | TRBV7-9 | TGTGCCAGCGACGCGGGTATCACAGATACGCAGTATTTT | CASDAGITDTQYF
NA | once | TRBJ2-5 | TRBV7-3 | TGTGCCAGCAGCCAGGGGAGTTCGTGGGGGACCCAGTACTTC | CASSQGSSWGTQYF
NA | NA | TRBJ2-5 | TRBV7-6 | TGTGCCAGCAGCCAAACGGCGGCTGAGACCCAGTACTTC | CASSQTAAETQYF
NA | few | TRBJ1-4 | TRBV6-6 | TGTGCCAGCAGGGGTCGTGCTAATGAAAAACTGTTTTTT | CASRGRANEKLFF
NA | NA | TRBJ1-1 | TRBV4-3 | TGCGCCAGCAGCCAGGGAATTAAGTGGAGGGCTGAGCCGAACACTGAAGCTTTCTTT | CASSQGIKWRAEPNTEAFF
NA | NA | TRBJ1-2 | TRBV30 | TGTGCAATACGTGGGTATGGCTACACCTTC | CAIRGYGYTF
TRBD1 | NA | TRBJ2-2 | TRBV6-5 | TGTGCCAGCAGTTACCTGACAGGGGTCCCCGGGGAGCTGTTTTTT | CASSYLTGVPGELFF
TRBD2 | NA | TRBJ2-1 | TRBV29-1 | TGCAGCGTTAGTACGGGACTAGACTCCTACAATGAGCAGTTCTTC | CSVSTGLDSYNEQFF
NA | NA | TRBJ2-7 | TRBV30 | TGTGCCGGGGGGGTTGGGGGACACCCGGGGCAGTACTTC | CAGGVGGHPGQYF
NA | once | TRBJ2-1 | TRBV5-1 | TGCGCCAGCAGCTTAAGGGGGTTGGAGGATGAGCAGTTCTTC | CASSLRGLEDEQFF
NA | NA | TRBJ1-2 | TRBV6-1 | TGTGCCAGCAGTCCCTCCCCCTTCGATGGCTACACCTTC | CASSPSPFDGYTF
NA | NA | TRBJ2-3 | TRBV30 | TGTGCCTGGAGTGTTGGGACCCTCGGGGGGCAGTATTTT | CAWSVGTLGGQYF
NA | few | TRBJ1-3 | TRBV21-1 | TGTGCCAGCAGCAAAGCCGTCCTCGGTCGGGGGCCGGGAAACACCATATATTTT | CASSKAVLGRGPGNTIYF
TRBD2 | NA | TRBJ2-5 | TRBV5-4 | TGTGCCAGCAGCCGGGGGGAAGAGACCCAGTACTTC | CASSRGEETQYF
NA | NA | TRBJ1-2 | TRBV7-8 | TGTGCCAGCAGCTCCCTCATTACAGATCCCAACTATGGCTACACCTTC | CASSSLITDPNYGYTF
NA | NA | TRBJ2-2 | TRBV6-4 | TGTGCCAGCAGAACGGGGGGCGACACCGGGGAGCTGTTTTTT | CASRTGGDTGELFF
TRBD1 | few | TRBJ2-5 | TRBV19 | TGTGCCAGTAGTGAGACAGGGGCGGAAGAGACCCAGTACTTC | CASSETGAEETQYF
TRBD2 | NA | TRBJ2-1 | TRBV11-2 | TGTGCCAGCAGCTCTACCGACTTTGGACTAGCCGGATATGAGCAGTTCTTC | CASSSTDFGLAGYEQFF
TRBD2 | NA | TRBJ2-7 | TRBV7-6 | TGTGCCAGCAGCTTCCGACTAGCGGGGGAATACGAGCAGTACTTC | CASSFRLAGEYEQYF
TRBD1 | few | TRBJ1-2 | TRBV29-1 | TGCAGCGTTGATCGTCGGGTGGCGGGACAGGGCCTATTAAGCGGCTACACCTTC | CSVDRRVAGQGLLSGYTF